The rows below give T cell receptor beta chains drawn from one sample of a study of PD-1 blockade in classical Hodgkin lymphoma. Assay used: immunoSEQ multiplex PCR; TCRdb lists only in-frame clones, some missing. The sample records more than 85,000 clones, over 90% being singletons. The material was peripheral blood mononuclear cells (PBMCs), obtained before the second cycle of nivolumab. Receptors originate from a human donor with classical Hodgkin lymphoma. Both conserved end residues are part of each CDR3. Fields, in order: CDR3 DNA, CDR3 protein, J gene, D gene, clone size, V gene. A D gene is named only where the DNA matches it firmly. A row's size may be missing; if present it is once, few, many or a size class.

CDR3 DNA: TGTGCCTGGAGTGTCCACGGAAATCAGCCCCAGCATTTT
CDR3 protein: CAWSVHGNQPQHF
J gene: TRBJ1-5
D gene: NA
clone size: NA
V gene: TRBV30

CDR3 DNA: TGTGCCAGCTCGCTACCGGGACAGGGCTACGAGCAGTACTTC
CDR3 protein: CASSLPGQGYEQYF
J gene: TRBJ2-7
D gene: TRBD1
clone size: NA
V gene: TRBV18

CDR3 DNA: TGTGCCATCAGTGGGCCGAAAATCTACGAGCAGTACTTC
CDR3 protein: CAISGPKIYEQYF
J gene: TRBJ2-7
D gene: NA
clone size: NA
V gene: TRBV10-3

CDR3 DNA: TGTGCCAGCAGCTTAGGGTTTGGCACTGAAGCTTTCTTT
CDR3 protein: CASSLGFGTEAFF
J gene: TRBJ1-1
D gene: NA
clone size: once
V gene: TRBV11-2

CDR3 DNA: TGTGCCAGCAAAAGCCGACAGGCGTACTCCTACGAGCAGTACTTC
CDR3 protein: CASKSRQAYSYEQYF
J gene: TRBJ2-7
D gene: NA
clone size: NA
V gene: TRBV28

CDR3 DNA: TGTGCCAGCAGTGAGTTCTCTGGGGCCAACGTCCTGACTTTC
CDR3 protein: CASSEFSGANVLTF
J gene: TRBJ2-6
D gene: NA
clone size: NA
V gene: TRBV6-1

CDR3 DNA: TGTGCCAGCAGTTTTTCTGCCGCGGGGGGCTACACCTTC
CDR3 protein: CASSFSAAGGYTF
J gene: TRBJ1-2
D gene: NA
clone size: NA
V gene: TRBV28

CDR3 DNA: TGTGCCAGCTCACCACTAGTGGGTCATAATGAAAAACTGTTTTTT
CDR3 protein: CASSPLVGHNEKLFF
J gene: TRBJ1-4
D gene: NA
clone size: NA
V gene: TRBV18

CDR3 DNA: TGTGCCAGCAACATCGGGGGCCAGGGGATGGGTAGGGACACTGAAGCTTTCTTT
CDR3 protein: CASNIGGQGMGRDTEAFF
J gene: TRBJ1-1
D gene: NA
clone size: NA
V gene: TRBV7-9

CDR3 DNA: TGCAGCGCCTCATCTCGGGGCAGCTCCTCTGGAAACACCATATATTTT
CDR3 protein: CSASSRGSSSGNTIYF
J gene: TRBJ1-3
D gene: NA
clone size: once
V gene: TRBV29-1

CDR3 DNA: TGTGCCAGCAGCCCCAATCCGGGGGCCACTGAAGCTTTCTTT
CDR3 protein: CASSPNPGATEAFF
J gene: TRBJ1-1
D gene: NA
clone size: once
V gene: TRBV27

CDR3 DNA: TGTGCCAGCACCCCACGGGTAGACAATGAGCAGTTCTTC
CDR3 protein: CASTPRVDNEQFF
J gene: TRBJ2-1
D gene: NA
clone size: NA
V gene: TRBV6-6

CDR3 DNA: TGTGCCAGCAGCTTAAGGCCAGGGAGTAGGAACACTGAAGCTTTCTTT
CDR3 protein: CASSLRPGSRNTEAFF
J gene: TRBJ1-1
D gene: NA
clone size: NA
V gene: TRBV7-9

CDR3 DNA: TGTGCCAGTAGTAACTGGGGACTAGCGGGATCTAGCACAGATACGCAGTATTTT
CDR3 protein: CASSNWGLAGSSTDTQYF
J gene: TRBJ2-3
D gene: TRBD2
clone size: NA
V gene: TRBV19

CDR3 DNA: TGTGCCAGCAGCGTAGTTGGCAGGGCCACCGGGGAGCTGTTTTTT
CDR3 protein: CASSVVGRATGELFF
J gene: TRBJ2-2
D gene: NA
clone size: NA
V gene: TRBV9

CDR3 DNA: TGCAGCGTTGAAGATCTGCGGGACAGGGGTGGTTATGGCTACACCTTC
CDR3 protein: CSVEDLRDRGGYGYTF
J gene: TRBJ1-2
D gene: TRBD1
clone size: NA
V gene: TRBV29-1

CDR3 DNA: TGTGCCAGCAGTGACTGGACAGGGGCCGGCTACACCTTC
CDR3 protein: CASSDWTGAGYTF
J gene: TRBJ1-2
D gene: TRBD1
clone size: NA
V gene: TRBV6-4

CDR3 DNA: TGTGCCAGTAGTATCGGAACAGGGGGCGGGTATGAGCAGTTCTTC
CDR3 protein: CASSIGTGGGYEQFF
J gene: TRBJ2-1
D gene: TRBD1
clone size: NA
V gene: TRBV19

CDR3 DNA: TGTGCCAGCAGTTCCCTAGCGGCTAGCTCCTACGAGCAGTACTTC
CDR3 protein: CASSSLAASSYEQYF
J gene: TRBJ2-7
D gene: TRBD2
clone size: NA
V gene: TRBV6-5

CDR3 DNA: TGTGCCAGCAGTTTAAGGCCCTCCTACGAGCAGTACTTC
CDR3 protein: CASSLRPSYEQYF
J gene: TRBJ2-7
D gene: NA
clone size: NA
V gene: TRBV28

CDR3 DNA: TGTGCCAGCAGCCAAATACTAAATAGGGAGAAGACCTACGAGCAGTACTTC
CDR3 protein: CASSQILNREKTYEQYF
J gene: TRBJ2-7
D gene: NA
clone size: NA
V gene: TRBV4-2

CDR3 DNA: TGTGCCAGCAGCCTCGACAGGGTTAATTCACCCCTCCACTTT
CDR3 protein: CASSLDRVNSPLHF
J gene: TRBJ1-6
D gene: TRBD1
clone size: once
V gene: TRBV4-2

CDR3 DNA: TGTGCCAGCAGTGACTTTCTCGCAAATCAGCCCCAGCATTTT
CDR3 protein: CASSDFLANQPQHF
J gene: TRBJ1-5
D gene: NA
clone size: few
V gene: TRBV6-1

CDR3 DNA: TGTGCCAGTAGTACCCAACCTGGAAACACCATATATTTT
CDR3 protein: CASSTQPGNTIYF
J gene: TRBJ1-3
D gene: NA
clone size: once
V gene: TRBV19

CDR3 DNA: TGTGCCAGCAGCGTAGTCGGCAGGGAGAGTGGTGAGCAGTTCTTC
CDR3 protein: CASSVVGRESGEQFF
J gene: TRBJ2-1
D gene: NA
clone size: NA
V gene: TRBV9

CDR3 DNA: TGTGCCAGCAGCATAGGGACAGGGCGAGGAGATACGCAGTATTTT
CDR3 protein: CASSIGTGRGDTQYF
J gene: TRBJ2-3
D gene: TRBD1
clone size: NA
V gene: TRBV6-5

CDR3 DNA: TGTGCCAGCAGCCAAGGGGACAAACGGACAGGGGAGGTCCAGTACTTC
CDR3 protein: CASSQGDKRTGEVQYF
J gene: TRBJ2-7
D gene: TRBD1
clone size: NA
V gene: TRBV14

CDR3 DNA: TGTGCCAGCAGCCTCAAACAGGGGTACTATGGCTACACCTTC
CDR3 protein: CASSLKQGYYGYTF
J gene: TRBJ1-2
D gene: TRBD1
clone size: NA
V gene: TRBV7-2

CDR3 DNA: TGTGCCAGCAGTTCCCTCGGGACAGCAACTAATGAAAAACTGTTTTTT
CDR3 protein: CASSSLGTATNEKLFF
J gene: TRBJ1-4
D gene: TRBD1
clone size: NA
V gene: TRBV28

CDR3 DNA: TGCGCCAGCCGAATCCCGAGACAGGGAAGAGGGCCTGAAGCTTTCTTT
CDR3 protein: CASRIPRQGRGPEAFF
J gene: TRBJ1-1
D gene: TRBD1
clone size: NA
V gene: TRBV23-1

CDR3 DNA: TGTGCCAGCTCACCACCGATAGTGCTAGCTGACACCGGGGAGCTGTTTTTT
CDR3 protein: CASSPPIVLADTGELFF
J gene: TRBJ2-2
D gene: NA
clone size: NA
V gene: TRBV18

CDR3 DNA: TGTGCCACCAGCAGAGATTTGGACAGGGCCGGAAACACCATATATTTT
CDR3 protein: CATSRDLDRAGNTIYF
J gene: TRBJ1-3
D gene: TRBD1
clone size: NA
V gene: TRBV15

CDR3 DNA: TGTGCCAGCAAGACGTGGACTAGCGGCACAGATACGCAGTATTTT
CDR3 protein: CASKTWTSGTDTQYF
J gene: TRBJ2-3
D gene: TRBD2
clone size: NA
V gene: TRBV27

CDR3 DNA: TGTGCCAGCAGCTTGGCGATTAAGGGGTCCACTGAAGCTTTCTTT
CDR3 protein: CASSLAIKGSTEAFF
J gene: TRBJ1-1
D gene: NA
clone size: NA
V gene: TRBV5-8

CDR3 DNA: TGTGCCAGCAGGCCTCGCGCTGCCGACTCCTACGAGCAGTACTTC
CDR3 protein: CASRPRAADSYEQYF
J gene: TRBJ2-7
D gene: NA
clone size: NA
V gene: TRBV6-6

CDR3 DNA: TGTGCCAGCAGCCCGGCGATAGCCCTTCAGCCCCAGCATTTT
CDR3 protein: CASSPAIALQPQHF
J gene: TRBJ1-5
D gene: NA
clone size: NA
V gene: TRBV7-9

CDR3 DNA: TGTGCCTGGAGTGTATACAGGGATGAAGGCTACACCTTC
CDR3 protein: CAWSVYRDEGYTF
J gene: TRBJ1-2
D gene: NA
clone size: NA
V gene: TRBV30

CDR3 DNA: TGTGCCAGCAGCCGACAGGGGAATCAGCCCCAGCATTTT
CDR3 protein: CASSRQGNQPQHF
J gene: TRBJ1-5
D gene: TRBD1
clone size: NA
V gene: TRBV5-6

CDR3 DNA: TGTGCCAGCAGCTTAGTTCCTCGGGGTTACACCGGGGAGCTGTTTTTT
CDR3 protein: CASSLVPRGYTGELFF
J gene: TRBJ2-2
D gene: NA
clone size: NA
V gene: TRBV11-2

CDR3 DNA: TGTGCCAGCAGTTATTTCATGAACACTGAAGCTTTCTTT
CDR3 protein: CASSYFMNTEAFF
J gene: TRBJ1-1
D gene: NA
clone size: NA
V gene: TRBV2

CDR3 DNA: TGTGCCTGGAGCCTCACCCCGGACTCCTACGAGCAGTACTTC
CDR3 protein: CAWSLTPDSYEQYF
J gene: TRBJ2-7
D gene: NA
clone size: NA
V gene: TRBV30

CDR3 DNA: TGTGCCTGGAATTTTGGGTCTCTTACTACCCGGGGGTCTAGCGGGACGACCTACGAGCAGTACTTC
CDR3 protein: CAWNFGSLTTRGSSGTTYEQYF
J gene: TRBJ2-7
D gene: TRBD2
clone size: NA
V gene: TRBV30

CDR3 DNA: TGTGCCAGCAAAACCCAGGGAGCTGGGGAGATCGGCTACACCTTC
CDR3 protein: CASKTQGAGEIGYTF
J gene: TRBJ1-2
D gene: NA
clone size: NA
V gene: TRBV6-5

CDR3 DNA: TGTGCCAGCAGACAGATGGGATACCACACTGAAGCTTTCTTT
CDR3 protein: CASRQMGYHTEAFF
J gene: TRBJ1-1
D gene: NA
clone size: NA
V gene: TRBV6-6

CDR3 DNA: TGCGCCAGCAGCCGGGGAGGGGGACAAGGTGGCTACACCTTC
CDR3 protein: CASSRGGGQGGYTF
J gene: TRBJ1-2
D gene: NA
clone size: NA
V gene: TRBV5-1

CDR3 DNA: TGTGCCAGCAGCCAGAAGCGGGGCGGAAACGCCTACAATGAGCAGTTCTTC
CDR3 protein: CASSQKRGGNAYNEQFF
J gene: TRBJ2-1
D gene: TRBD2
clone size: NA
V gene: TRBV4-2

CDR3 DNA: TGTGCCAGTAGTTCCTTGGGGACAGGCTACACCTTC
CDR3 protein: CASSSLGTGYTF
J gene: TRBJ1-2
D gene: NA
clone size: NA
V gene: TRBV19

CDR3 DNA: TGTGCCACCAGCAGAGATGGGGAGTCTTGGACACATAATGAAAAACTGTTTTTT
CDR3 protein: CATSRDGESWTHNEKLFF
J gene: TRBJ1-4
D gene: NA
clone size: NA
V gene: TRBV15

CDR3 DNA: TGCGCCAGCAGCCAAGAGTTTGTCACCGGGGAGCTGTTTTTT
CDR3 protein: CASSQEFVTGELFF
J gene: TRBJ2-2
D gene: NA
clone size: NA
V gene: TRBV4-1

CDR3 DNA: TGTGCCAGCTCCCCGAACACCGACAGTGCCCAAGAGACCCAGTACTTC
CDR3 protein: CASSPNTDSAQETQYF
J gene: TRBJ2-5
D gene: NA
clone size: NA
V gene: TRBV18

CDR3 DNA: TGTGCCAGCTCAAGAGCCGCGGACACCGGGGAGCTGTTTTTT
CDR3 protein: CASSRAADTGELFF
J gene: TRBJ2-2
D gene: NA
clone size: NA
V gene: TRBV18

CDR3 DNA: TGTGCCAGCTCACCAATTGGAGTTTACGAGCAGTACTTC
CDR3 protein: CASSPIGVYEQYF
J gene: TRBJ2-7
D gene: NA
clone size: NA
V gene: TRBV18

CDR3 DNA: TGTGCCAGCAGCCATAGGAGGGACGGGGGCACAGATACGCAGTATTTT
CDR3 protein: CASSHRRDGGTDTQYF
J gene: TRBJ2-3
D gene: NA
clone size: NA
V gene: TRBV5-6

CDR3 DNA: TGTGCCAGTAGTACAATCAGGGTACTTAACAATCAGCCCCAGCATTTT
CDR3 protein: CASSTIRVLNNQPQHF
J gene: TRBJ1-5
D gene: NA
clone size: NA
V gene: TRBV19

CDR3 DNA: TGTGCCAGCAGCCGCAGAAGTACCTACAATGAGCAGTTCTTC
CDR3 protein: CASSRRSTYNEQFF
J gene: TRBJ2-1
D gene: NA
clone size: few
V gene: TRBV14

CDR3 DNA: TGTGCTACGACGGGACGGAGCACAGATACGCAGTATTTT
CDR3 protein: CATTGRSTDTQYF
J gene: TRBJ2-3
D gene: NA
clone size: NA
V gene: TRBV12-5

CDR3 DNA: TGTGCCAGCAGCCCGAGCCAGAGGGGTAATGAAAAACTGTTTTTT
CDR3 protein: CASSPSQRGNEKLFF
J gene: TRBJ1-4
D gene: NA
clone size: NA
V gene: TRBV5-5

CDR3 DNA: TGTGCCAGTAGTATCGCTGGGGGCATGAACACTGAAGCTTTCTTT
CDR3 protein: CASSIAGGMNTEAFF
J gene: TRBJ1-1
D gene: NA
clone size: NA
V gene: TRBV19

CDR3 DNA: TGTGGTACCGGGACAACGAAGATCGCGAACACCGGGGAGCTGTTTTTT
CDR3 protein: CGTGTTKIANTGELFF
J gene: TRBJ2-2
D gene: NA
clone size: NA
V gene: TRBV27